This is a list of T cell receptor beta chains from one sample in a study of blood T cell repertoires in COVID-19. Using immunoSEQ multiplex PCR, the repertoire was profiled, and TCRdb retains in-frame clones only, with some absent. The sample contains some 250,000 clones, over 75% of which appear only once. The sequencing input was peripheral blood. The receptors shown here come from a woman aged 30 to 39 with acute or convalescent COVID-19. Both conserved end residues are part of each CDR3. The D gene is left open where the match is weak. Clone size is given for some rows only: seen once, a few or many times, or a class if the clone is expanded.

clone size: .
J gene: TRBJ2-5
V gene: TRBV27
D gene: .
CDR3 protein: CASSRGETQYF
CDR3 DNA: TGTGCCAGCAGTAGGGGGGAGACCCAGTACTTC

clone size: .
J gene: TRBJ1-2
V gene: TRBV27
D gene: TRBD1
CDR3 protein: CASSYLRTGGAYGYTF
CDR3 DNA: TGTGCCAGCAGTTATTTACGCACAGGGGGCGCCTATGGCTACACCTTC

clone size: .
J gene: TRBJ1-2
V gene: TRBV29-1
D gene: TRBD1
CDR3 protein: CSVRQGAGATNYGYTF
CDR3 DNA: TGCAGCGTTCGACAGGGGGCTGGGGCAACTAACTATGGCTACACCTTC

clone size: few
J gene: TRBJ2-1
V gene: TRBV27
D gene: TRBD2
CDR3 protein: CASSLLTSGSSYNEQFF
CDR3 DNA: TGTGCCAGCAGTTTACTCACTAGCGGGAGCTCCTACAATGAGCAGTTCTTC

clone size: .
J gene: TRBJ1-2
V gene: TRBV27
D gene: .
CDR3 protein: CASSLRAARGDYGYTF
CDR3 DNA: TGTGCCAGCAGTCTCCGGGCGGCTCGCGGGGACTATGGCTACACCTTC

clone size: .
J gene: TRBJ1-1
V gene: TRBV10-3
D gene: .
CDR3 protein: CAISEWGSNTEAFF
CDR3 DNA: TGTGCCATCAGTGAGTGGGGCTCGAACACTGAAGCTTTCTTT

clone size: .
J gene: TRBJ2-1
V gene: TRBV6-4
D gene: TRBD2
CDR3 protein: CASSENSGSDNEQFF
CDR3 DNA: TGTGCCAGCAGTGAAAATAGCGGGAGCGACAATGAGCAGTTCTTC

clone size: .
J gene: TRBJ2-3
V gene: TRBV5-6
D gene: TRBD2
CDR3 protein: CASSPGLVVADTQYF
CDR3 DNA: TGTGCCAGCAGCCCCGGACTAGTCGTTGCGGATACGCAGTATTTT

clone size: .
J gene: TRBJ1-4
V gene: TRBV5-6
D gene: TRBD1
CDR3 protein: CASSRGQGVTNEKLFF
CDR3 DNA: TGTGCCAGCAGCAGGGGACAGGGGGTGACTAATGAAAAACTGTTTTTT

clone size: once
J gene: TRBJ2-5
V gene: TRBV6-5
D gene: TRBD1
CDR3 protein: CASSTGQAQETQYF
CDR3 DNA: TGTGCCAGCAGTACGGGACAGGCCCAAGAGACCCAGTACTTC

clone size: .
J gene: TRBJ1-1
V gene: TRBV7-8
D gene: TRBD1
CDR3 protein: CASSPKTGGGGAFF
CDR3 DNA: TGTGCCAGCAGCCCGAAGACAGGGGGCGGTGGAGCTTTCTTT

clone size: once
J gene: TRBJ2-7
V gene: TRBV3-1/TRBV3-2
D gene: .
CDR3 protein: CASSQVMTEGQYF
CDR3 DNA: TGTGCCAGCAGCCAAGTAATGACGGAGGGGCAGTACTTC

clone size: .
J gene: TRBJ2-3
V gene: TRBV19
D gene: .
CDR3 protein: CASSAFLRQDTDTQYF
CDR3 DNA: TGTGCCAGTAGTGCGTTTTTGAGACAGGACACAGATACGCAGTATTTT

clone size: .
J gene: TRBJ2-7
V gene: TRBV7-9
D gene: TRBD1
CDR3 protein: CASSLNRGMPTYEQYF
CDR3 DNA: TGTGCCAGCAGCTTAAACAGGGGGATGCCTACCTACGAGCAGTACTTC

clone size: once
J gene: TRBJ2-7
V gene: TRBV14
D gene: TRBD1
CDR3 protein: CASRPGQGIGQYF
CDR3 DNA: TGTGCCAGCAGACCGGGACAGGGGATAGGGCAGTACTTC

clone size: .
J gene: TRBJ2-7
V gene: TRBV20-1
D gene: TRBD1
CDR3 protein: CSASADRDYEQYF
CDR3 DNA: TGCAGTGCTAGTGCCGACAGGGACTACGAGCAGTACTTC

clone size: .
J gene: TRBJ2-1
V gene: TRBV11-2
D gene: TRBD2
CDR3 protein: CASSTGLAGVNEQFF
CDR3 DNA: TGTGCCAGCAGCACGGGACTAGCGGGAGTAAATGAGCAGTTCTTC

clone size: .
J gene: TRBJ2-3
V gene: TRBV3-1/TRBV3-2
D gene: .
CDR3 protein: CASSQLASADTQYF
CDR3 DNA: TGTGCCAGCAGCCAATTGGCTAGTGCAGATACGCAGTATTTT

clone size: .
J gene: TRBJ2-1
V gene: TRBV9
D gene: TRBD2
CDR3 protein: CASSVGSGRYNEQFF
CDR3 DNA: TGTGCCAGCAGCGTAGGTAGCGGGAGGTACAATGAGCAGTTCTTC

clone size: .
J gene: TRBJ2-1
V gene: TRBV5-1
D gene: TRBD2
CDR3 protein: CASSLAAGGPYNEQFF
CDR3 DNA: TGCGCCAGCAGCTTGGCGGCGGGAGGGCCCTACAATGAGCAGTTCTTC

clone size: .
J gene: TRBJ2-1
V gene: TRBV11-3
D gene: TRBD2
CDR3 protein: CASSRLGREAYNEQFF
CDR3 DNA: TGTGCCAGCAGCCGCCTTGGGCGGGAGGCGTACAATGAGCAGTTCTTC

clone size: .
J gene: TRBJ2-3
V gene: TRBV27
D gene: .
CDR3 protein: CASSQTTLPSTDTQYF
CDR3 DNA: TGTGCCAGCAGTCAGACTACACTACCTAGCACAGATACGCAGTATTTT

clone size: few
J gene: TRBJ1-2
V gene: TRBV27
D gene: .
CDR3 protein: CASSLSVRNYGYTF
CDR3 DNA: TGTGCCAGCAGTTTATCGGTCAGAAACTATGGCTACACCTTC

clone size: .
J gene: TRBJ1-1
V gene: TRBV19
D gene: TRBD1
CDR3 protein: CASSIWDRGWRTEAFF
CDR3 DNA: TGTGCCAGTAGTATTTGGGACAGGGGCTGGAGAACTGAAGCTTTCTTT

clone size: .
J gene: TRBJ2-3
V gene: TRBV9
D gene: .
CDR3 protein: CASSQTDTPDLQYF
CDR3 DNA: TGTGCCAGCAGCCAGACCGACACACCGGATCTGCAGTATTTT

clone size: .
J gene: TRBJ2-3
V gene: TRBV11-3
D gene: .
CDR3 protein: CASSFKGGTDTQYF
CDR3 DNA: TGTGCCAGCAGCTTTAAAGGAGGCACAGATACGCAGTATTTT

clone size: .
J gene: TRBJ1-1
V gene: TRBV7-2
D gene: .
CDR3 protein: CASSLISGRGPEAFF
CDR3 DNA: TGTGCCAGCAGCTTAATCAGTGGCCGGGGTCCTGAAGCTTTCTTT

clone size: .
J gene: TRBJ1-3
V gene: TRBV5-3
D gene: .
CDR3 protein: CAPPGGAGNTIYF
CDR3 DNA: TGTGCCCCCCCGGGGGGGGCTGGAAACACCATATATTTT

clone size: .
J gene: TRBJ1-2
V gene: TRBV24-1
D gene: .
CDR3 protein: CATSEPDRRNGYTF
CDR3 DNA: TGTGCCACCAGTGAACCCGACAGAAGGAATGGCTACACCTTC

clone size: once
J gene: TRBJ1-5
V gene: TRBV7-8
D gene: TRBD1
CDR3 protein: CASSLRGTGDIPTNQPQHF
CDR3 DNA: TGTGCCAGCAGCTTACGAGGGACAGGGGATATCCCTACGAATCAGCCCCAGCATTTT

clone size: .
J gene: TRBJ1-5
V gene: TRBV3-1/TRBV3-2
D gene: TRBD1
CDR3 protein: CASSQDRDRGNNQPQHF
CDR3 DNA: TGTGCCAGCAGCCAGGACCGGGACAGGGGGAACAATCAGCCCCAGCATTTT

clone size: .
J gene: TRBJ1-6
V gene: TRBV11-2
D gene: .
CDR3 protein: CASSSVGGAKVSPLHF
CDR3 DNA: TGTGCCAGCAGCTCCGTAGGGGGGGCCAAAGTATCACCCCTCCACTTT

clone size: .
J gene: TRBJ2-1
V gene: TRBV5-4
D gene: .
CDR3 protein: CASSLGGVNNEQFF
CDR3 DNA: TGTGCCAGCAGCTTGGGGGGAGTAAACAATGAGCAGTTCTTC

clone size: once
J gene: TRBJ2-1
V gene: TRBV5-4
D gene: TRBD2
CDR3 protein: CASSLTGTRSYNEQFF
CDR3 DNA: TGTGCCAGCAGCTTGACCGGGACTAGAAGCTACAATGAGCAGTTCTTC

clone size: .
J gene: TRBJ2-7
V gene: TRBV14
D gene: TRBD1
CDR3 protein: CASSRDRGYEQYF
CDR3 DNA: TGTGCCAGCAGCCGCGACAGGGGCTACGAGCAGTACTTC

clone size: once
J gene: TRBJ1-3
V gene: TRBV9
D gene: .
CDR3 protein: CASSVGQTSGNTIYF
CDR3 DNA: TGTGCCAGCAGCGTAGGGCAAACCTCTGGAAACACCATATATTTT

clone size: .
J gene: TRBJ1-3
V gene: TRBV2
D gene: .
CDR3 protein: CASSTRTANSGNTIYF
CDR3 DNA: TGTGCCAGCAGTACGCGGACAGCGAACTCTGGAAACACCATATATTTT

clone size: few
J gene: TRBJ1-2
V gene: TRBV5-4
D gene: .
CDR3 protein: CASSLGGGRGYTF
CDR3 DNA: TGTGCCAGCAGCTTGGGCGGGGGAAGGGGCTACACCTTC

clone size: .
J gene: TRBJ2-2
V gene: TRBV6-2/TRBV6-3
D gene: TRBD2
CDR3 protein: CASSDIAGAGTGELFF
CDR3 DNA: TGTGCCAGCAGTGACATAGCGGGAGCCGGCACCGGGGAGCTGTTTTTT

clone size: .
J gene: TRBJ2-2
V gene: TRBV4-1
D gene: .
CDR3 protein: CASSQPFGELFF
CDR3 DNA: TGCGCCAGCAGCCAACCCTTTGGGGAGCTGTTTTTT

clone size: .
J gene: TRBJ2-7
V gene: TRBV10-3
D gene: TRBD1
CDR3 protein: CAIRQGLGEQYF
CDR3 DNA: TGTGCCATCAGACAGGGGTTGGGGGAGCAGTACTTC

clone size: .
J gene: TRBJ2-7
V gene: TRBV12-5
D gene: TRBD2
CDR3 protein: CASGPLASGRYEQYF
CDR3 DNA: TGTGCTAGTGGTCCCCTAGCTAGCGGGAGGTACGAGCAGTACTTC

clone size: .
J gene: TRBJ2-3
V gene: TRBV30
D gene: .
CDR3 protein: CAWSARTVSRTDTQYF
CDR3 DNA: TGTGCCTGGAGTGCCAGGACAGTATCCCGCACAGATACGCAGTATTTT

clone size: few
J gene: TRBJ2-3
V gene: TRBV7-9
D gene: .
CDR3 protein: CASSLSAMSTDTQYF
CDR3 DNA: TGTGCCAGCAGCTTATCAGCGATGAGCACAGATACGCAGTATTTT

clone size: .
J gene: TRBJ1-1
V gene: TRBV30
D gene: .
CDR3 protein: CAWVRVEAFF
CDR3 DNA: TGTGCCTGGGTTCGGGTTGAAGCTTTCTTT

clone size: .
J gene: TRBJ1-2
V gene: TRBV11-2
D gene: TRBD1
CDR3 protein: CASSGGQGGFGYTF
CDR3 DNA: TGTGCCAGCAGCGGGGGACAGGGAGGTTTTGGCTACACCTTC

clone size: .
J gene: TRBJ1-1
V gene: TRBV9
D gene: .
CDR3 protein: CASSVSQGLSTEAFF
CDR3 DNA: TGTGCCAGCAGCGTTAGTCAGGGGCTGAGCACTGAAGCTTTCTTT

clone size: few
J gene: TRBJ1-5
V gene: TRBV11-2
D gene: .
CDR3 protein: CASSQGLYQPQHF
CDR3 DNA: TGTGCCAGCAGCCAGGGGCTATATCAGCCCCAGCATTTT

clone size: .
J gene: TRBJ2-7
V gene: TRBV12-3/TRBV12-4
D gene: .
CDR3 protein: CASRLRGYEQYF
CDR3 DNA: TGTGCCAGCAGGTTAAGGGGTTACGAGCAGTACTTC

clone size: few
J gene: TRBJ2-1
V gene: TRBV7-9
D gene: TRBD2
CDR3 protein: CASSSGLAARSSYNEQFF
CDR3 DNA: TGTGCCAGCAGCTCGGGACTAGCGGCTCGAAGCTCCTACAATGAGCAGTTCTTC